These 7 T cell receptor beta chains came from one sample sequenced in a study of T cell changes during pregnancy in multiple sclerosis. This table comes from immunoSEQ multiplex PCR, and its TCRdb copy is limited to in-frame clones, with some not included. The sample includes about 40,000 clones, 80% to 90% seen only once; the top ten take approximately 1%. The sequenced sample was CD4+ T cells from peripheral blood mononuclear cells, obtained after pregnancy. The receptor set was obtained from a female donor with multiple sclerosis, enrolled in a pregnancy study.

The gene calls are TRBV7-6 and TRBJ2-1, with TRBD2 matching 7 bases. The V and J ends lost 1 base and 9 bases, in that order; junction bases with no gene match: 9. Germline V CDR1 and CDR2: SGHVS, FNYEAQ. This CDR3 region has 15 residues. CDR3 in amino acids: CASSLVGGGSSEQFF. CDR3 bases: TGTGCCAGCAGCTTAGTTGGGGGAGGGAGTAGTGAGCAGTTCTTC.

V gene TRBV28 combines with J gene TRBJ1-1, with D perhaps matching TRBD1 (5 bases). Germline V lookup: CDR1 MDHEN, CDR2 SYDVKM. The CDR3 spans 15 residues. V was cut by 6 bases and J by 6 bases, with 20 bases left in between. As DNA, the CDR3 is TGTGCCAGCAGCCGCGACAGTGTTTGGATCGCTGAAGCTTTCTTT. This gives the protein CASSRDSVWIAEAFF.

V usage is TRBV5-4 and J usage is TRBJ2-1; 11 bases agree with TRBD2. The germline V gene encodes CDR1 SGHNT and CDR2 YYREEE (reference sequence). The CDR3 length is 13 residues. V lost 1 base and J lost 10; bases outside the gene matches: 1. CDR3 region: CASSLRLAGEQFF. As DNA, the CDR3 is TGTGCCAGCAGCTTGCGACTAGCGGGAGAGCAGTTCTTC.

The V and J genes are TRBV10-3 and TRBJ2-1; D not certain. This CDR3 is 13 amino acids long. Germline CDR1 is ENHRY and CDR2 is SYGVKD. Trimming cost V 3 bases and J 6 bases, with 9 bases left between them. The CDR3 region is CAISDPLSNEQFF. In DNA form, the CDR3 reads TGTGCCATCAGTGACCCTCTCTCCAATGAGCAGTTCTTC.

The V call is TRBV6-1, the J call TRBJ2-7; 8 nucleotides line up with TRBD1. Germline V gene sequence: CDR1 MNHNS, CDR2 SASEGT. V was pared by 11 bases and J by 3 bases, with 6 bases of the junction left unmatched. There are 12 residues in the CDR3. The CDR3 here is CAGRTGNYEQYF. The CDR3 nucleotides read TGTGCCGGTCGGACAGGGAACTACGAGCAGTACTTC.

The genes are TRBV4-1 and TRBJ2-2; TRBD2 matches at 9 bases. The length of the CDR3 is 16 residues. Trimming took 0 bases from V and 4 from J; bases not matched to a gene: 3. Germline-derived CDR1 and CDR2 are MGHRA and YSYEKL. The CDR3 coding sequence is TGCGCCAGCAGCCAAGAACTAGCGGGCTTCACCGGGGAGCTGTTTTTT. It is translated as CASSQELAGFTGELFF.

This clone was picked up a small number of times. J is TRBJ1-1 and V is TRBV19; TRBD1 is a possible D gene (5 bases). Between the trimmed V and J ends, which lost 4 bases and 4 bases, there was a span of 22 bases. The CDR3 spans 17 residues. Germline assignment: CDR1 LNHDA and CDR2 SQIVND (reference sequence). CDR3 sequence: CASSSLPGPTGSTEAFF. The DNA for the CDR3 is TGTGCCAGTAGTAGCTTACCGGGCCCAACAGGAAGCACTGAAGCTTTCTTT. The full variable domain, in which reference TRBV19 and TRBJ1-1 provide the parts outside the CDR3, is DGGITQSPKYLFRKEGQNVTLSCEQNLNHDAMYWYRQDPGQGLRLIYYSQIVNDFQKGDIAEGYSVSREKKESFPLTVTSAQKNPTAFYLCASSSLPGPTGSTEAFFGQGTRLTVV.